This TCR beta chain was recovered during a study of cytomegalovirus exposure and HLA in healthy donors. Study results and limitations: The authors listed some 150 TCR beta chains as cytomegalovirus-associated. Versus the roughly 670-donor mean, an Asian-associated ancestry cluster reportedly showed fewer N-insertions in a later analysis. A missense DCLRE1C variant was associated with V- and J-gene trimming of TCR beta chains in a later analysis, and an independent cohort replicated the association.

A note on this clone: Its target is not known.

This CDR3 region has 15 residues. The PCR had 60 Vbeta and 13 Jbeta primers. Study processing details: In a later analysis, of 80 million to 90 million unique beta chains, 9 million to 11 million appeared in at least two donors. Clones were read by immunoSEQ multiplex PCR, and TCRdb kept only the in-frame ones, dropping some. V and J calls and clone size are those listed in that table; D and trimming were worked out from the DNA. The table shows roughly 230,000 clones, with 78% occurring only once. V gene TRBV21-1 combines with J gene TRBJ1-2; TRBD1, the D gene given by the table, was not confirmed from the DNA. TRBV21-1 is designated a pseudogene. The origin of this receptor is a boy aged 5-17 years in good health and CMV-seronegative. The sample comprised PBMCs. The CDR3 coding sequence is TGTGCCAGCAGCAAAGAAACAGAGCTGCTGTATGGCTACACCTTC. Translating gives CASSKETELLYGYTF.